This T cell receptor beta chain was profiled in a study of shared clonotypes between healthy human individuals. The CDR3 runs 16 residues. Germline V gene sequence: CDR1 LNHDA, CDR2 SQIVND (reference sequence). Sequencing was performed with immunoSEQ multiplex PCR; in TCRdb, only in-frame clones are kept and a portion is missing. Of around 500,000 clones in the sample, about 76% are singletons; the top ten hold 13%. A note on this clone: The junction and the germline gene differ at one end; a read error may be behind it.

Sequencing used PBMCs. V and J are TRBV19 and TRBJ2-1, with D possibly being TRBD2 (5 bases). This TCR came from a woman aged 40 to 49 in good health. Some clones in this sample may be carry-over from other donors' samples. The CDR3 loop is CASSLFPGSSYNGQFF. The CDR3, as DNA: TGTGCCAGTAGTTTGTTCCCGGGAAGCTCCTACAATGGGCAGTTCTTC.